This TCR beta chain was profiled in a study of T cell repertoires in cytomegalovirus infection. As regards this clonotype: What it binds is unknown.

One entry per CDR3 protein, called by TCRdb with MiXCR from the reads. The sample has around 430,000 distinct CDR3 sequences, roughly 46% seen once. The V gene lost 5 bases and the J gene lost 4 bases, with 10 bases spanning the gap. The CDR3 sequence is 13 residues long. The germline V gene has CDR1 SGHTA and CDR2 FQGNSA. The clonotype comes from a human donor in good health (CMV status not recorded). Some clones in this sample may be carry-over from other donors' samples. The chain is built from TRBV7-2 and TRBJ2-3; tentatively, D is TRBD2 (6 bases). The sequenced sample was cultured PBMCs, obtained from culture after CMV antigen stimulation. CDR3 nucleotides: TGTACCAGCAGCACCAGGGAGGCAGATACGCAGTATTTT. Translated: CTSSTREADTQYF. The whole variable domain, filled in from reference TRBV7-2 and TRBJ2-3, reads GAGVSQSPSNKVTEKGKDVELRCDPISGHTALYWYRQSLGQGLEFLIYFQGNSAPDKSGLPSDRFSAERTGGSVSTLTIQRTQQEDSAVYLCTSSTREADTQYFGPGTRLTVL.